The 17 T cell receptor beta chains reported below all come from one sample, sequenced in a study of PD-1 blockade in classical Hodgkin lymphoma. TCRdb keeps only in-frame clones here, not all; method: immunoSEQ multiplex PCR. The repertoire consists of about 27,000 clones, with 65% to 80% occurring once and the leading ten covering 2.4%. No patient escaped relapse after autologous stem cell transplantation, and brentuximab vedotin exposure varied. The study purified CD4+ T cells from thawed PBMCs using magnetic negative selection. The source material was CD4+ T cells from blood, sampled at baseline. The receptors come from a human donor with classical Hodgkin lymphoma.

This chain connects TRBV19 to TRBJ2-1, with D perhaps matching TRBD2 (7 bases). The CDR3 contains 16 residues. The V end lost 7 bases, the J end lost 6 bases, and 22 bases lay between the germline ends. CDR1 is LNHDA, CDR2 SQIVND, per germline (reference sequence). The CDR3 protein is CASTLRGGGMGNEQFF. The CDR3 region has the DNA TGTGCCAGTACCCTGAGGGGAGGGGGAATGGGCAATGAGCAGTTCTTC.

This chain connects TRBV11-2 to TRBJ1-1; TRBD1 is a possible D gene (5 bases). V lost 0 bases and J lost 7, with 12 bases in between. The CDR3 sequence is 14 residues long. The germline CDR1 and CDR2 sequences are SGHAT and FQNNGV. As DNA, the CDR3 is TGTGCCAGCAGCTTAGATATCAGGGAAGGTGAAGCTTTCTTT. It yields the protein CASSLDIREGEAFF.

This chain links TRBV19 with TRBJ2-3; 10 bases are a match to TRBD1. V was clipped by 5 bases and J by 5 bases; unmatched bases: 10. The CDR3 loop spans 16 amino acids. Germline-derived CDR1 and CDR2 are LNHDA and SQIVND (reference sequence). The CDR3 bases are TGTGCCAGTAGTCTTACCGGGACAGGGGATGGAGATACGCAGTATTTT. Protein sequence: CASSLTGTGDGDTQYF.

This clone was recorded only once. The chain carries TRBV19 and TRBJ1-4; no definite D call. Germline values: CDR1 LNHDA, CDR2 SQIVND (reference sequence). CDR3 size: 14 residues. The V and J ends lost 3 bases and 4 bases respectively, with 9 bases between them. CDR3 sequence reads: CASSIGGFNEKLFF. Written as DNA, the CDR3 is TGTGCCAGTAGTATCGGAGGCTTTAATGAAAAACTGTTTTTT.

The chain is built from TRBV7-9 and TRBJ1-1; TRBD1 agrees at 9 bases. The CDR3 covers 15 residues. Per the germline V gene, CDR1 is SEHNR and CDR2 is FQNEAQ (reference sequence). After removal of 1 base from V and 2 bases from J, the junction contained 2 bases not matched to a gene. The CDR3 protein is CASSLGDRANTEAFF. CDR3 DNA: TGTGCCAGCAGCTTAGGGGACAGGGCCAACACTGAAGCTTTCTTT.

The J gene is TRBJ2-1, the V gene TRBV19, with D perhaps matching TRBD1 or TRBD2 (6 bases each). Trimming took 7 bases from V and 7 from J, leaving 14 bases between them. From germline, CDR1 is LNHDA and CDR2 SQIVND (reference sequence). The CDR3 extends over 13 amino acids. The CDR3 nucleotides read TGTGCCAGTAACCGGGGGCGGGGAAATGAGCAGTTCTTC. As protein: CASNRGRGNEQFF.

The chain joins TRBV13 to TRBJ2-7, with 11 bases that match TRBD1. The CDR3 totals 15 residues. Germline loops: CDR1 PRHDT, CDR2 FYEKMQ (reference sequence). V lost 4 bases to trimming and J lost 2 bases; unmatched junction nucleotides: 4. CDR3 sequence (DNA): TGTGCCAGCAGCTCGGGACAGGGGGTAGCCTACGAGCAGTACTTC. As protein: CASSSGQGVAYEQYF.

The CDR3 nucleotides are TGTGCCAGCAGCTTATACGGGGGGTGGAACACTGAAGCTTTCTTT. Protein: CASSLYGGWNTEAFF. The V and J genes are TRBV7-3 and TRBJ1-1; TRBD1 might be the D (5 bases). This CDR3 has 15 amino acids. The germline V gene encodes CDR1 SGHTA and CDR2 FQGTGA. Trimming pared 2 bases from V and 1 base from J, leaving 11 bases between.

The rearrangement uses TRBV9 and TRBJ2-1; the D gene could be TRBD1 or TRBD2 (6 bases each). CDR3 length equals 14 residues. Trimming shortened V by 0 bases and J by 10 bases, and 14 bases separated the two germline ends. Germline V gene lookup returns CDR1 SGDLS and CDR2 YYNGEE. CDR3 sequence (DNA): TGTGCCAGCAGCGTAGTGGGGGGCCGAGGGGAGCAGTTCTTC. It yields the protein CASSVVGGRGEQFF.

The chain couples TRBV6-1 to TRBJ1-1, with D uncertain. The V and J ends lost 2 bases and 1 base respectively, with 5 bases between them. Looked up from germline, CDR1 is MNHNS and CDR2 is SASEGT. The CDR3 contains 13 residues. Here the CDR3 reads CASSEQPNTEAFF. The CDR3 bases are TGTGCCAGCAGTGAACAGCCGAACACTGAAGCTTTCTTT.

As to this clone: This same CDR3 is encoded by further DNA sequences in the sample. The chain links TRBV2 to TRBJ1-5, with D hard to call. The V and J ends lost 4 bases and 1 base respectively, with 8 bases between them. The CDR3 has 14 amino acids. Germline CDR1 SNHLY, CDR2 FYNNEI. The CDR3 bases are TGTGCCAGCAGTGTGGAGGTCAGCAATCAGCCCCAGCATTTT. The encoded protein is CASSVEVSNQPQHF. The whole variable domain, filled in from reference TRBV2 and TRBJ1-5, reads EPEVTQTPSHQVTQMGQEVILRCVPISNHLYFYWYRQILGQKVEFLVSFYNNEISEKSEIFDDQFSVERPDGSNFTLKIRSTKLEDSAMYFCASSVEVSNQPQHFGDGTRLSIL.

V usage is TRBV5-4 and J usage is TRBJ1-1; TRBD1 might be the D (5 bases). Trimming removed 4 bases at V and 2 bases at J, with 21 bases between. Germline CDR1 SGHNT, CDR2 YYREEE (reference sequence). The CDR3 extends over 17 amino acids. The CDR3 spells CASSQTPGLGFNTEAFF. The CDR3, as DNA: TGTGCCAGCAGCCAAACTCCGGGACTTGGTTTTAACACTGAAGCTTTCTTT.

The chain links TRBV5-1 to TRBJ2-5; 7 nucleotides agree with TRBD1. This CDR3 is 14 amino acids long. Trimming cost V 4 bases and J 4 bases; bases outside gene matches: 7. Germline V gene sequence: CDR1 SGHRS, CDR2 YFSETQ. CDR3 sequence reads: CASSPGDSSETQYF. The DNA for the CDR3 is TGCGCCAGCAGCCCCGGGGACAGCTCAGAGACCCAGTACTTC.

This clone was recorded a few times. The V call is TRBV7-9, the J call TRBJ1-6; 10 nucleotides agree with TRBD1. The CDR3 runs to 13 residues. Per germline, CDR1 SEHNR and CDR2 FQNEAQ (reference sequence). Losses at the gene ends were 6 bases for V and 7 bases for J; bases not matched to a gene: 0. In DNA, the CDR3 is TGTGCCAGCAGGGACAGGGGGAATTCACCCCTCCACTTT. It codes for CASRDRGNSPLHF.

The V gene is TRBV4-1, the J gene TRBJ1-1; unclear D gene. Trimming cost V 0 bases and J 5 bases, with 13 bases left between them. Germline V gives CDR1 MGHRA, CDR2 YSYEKL. The CDR3 has 15 amino acids. CDR3 nucleotide sequence: TGCGCCAGCAGCCAAGAACCGCTTTCGGGGACTGAAGCTTTCTTT. This encodes CASSQEPLSGTEAFF.

This chain's CDR3 is CASSVSGGAPYEQYF. The CDR3 coding sequence is TGCGCCAGCAGCGTTAGCGGGGGTGCCCCCTACGAGCAGTACTTC. V and J are TRBV5-1 and TRBJ2-7; TRBD2 agrees at 9 bases. Germline CDR1 reads SGHRS; CDR2 reads YFSETQ. CDR3 length: 15 residues. V trimming: 4 bases; J trimming: 2 bases; junction bases outside the gene matches: 7.

The chain employs TRBV30 and TRBJ2-5; the match to TRBD2 covers 12 bases. The V and J ends lost 1 base and 5 bases, in that order; junction bases with no gene match: 11. Germline-derived CDR1 and CDR2 are GTSNPN and SVGIG (reference sequence). The CDR3 spans 17 residues. CDR3 protein: CAWSGLAGGPGTETQYF. In DNA form, the CDR3 reads TGTGCCTGGAGTGGGCTAGCGGGGGGGCCGGGTACGGAGACCCAGTACTTC.